These 26 T cell receptor beta chains came from one sample sequenced in a study of T cell responses to AZD1222 COVID-19 vaccine. The table came from immunoSEQ multiplex PCR; TCRdb's copy has only in-frame clones and leaves some out. In the table there are 150,000 to 200,000 clones, 85% to 90% of which are singletons. The source was peripheral blood, collected on day 0 of AZD1222 vaccination. The receptors were gathered from an adult in good health.

The genes are TRBV6-6 and TRBJ1-4; D is undetermined. CDR1 and CDR2 from the germline V gene are MNHNY and SVGAGI (reference sequence). There are 14 residues in the CDR3. V lost 0 bases and J lost 4, with 6 bases in between. CDR3 DNA sequence: TGTGCCAGCAGTTACTCGGAAGTTAATGAAAAACTGTTTTTT. This encodes CASSYSEVNEKLFF.

This chain links TRBV10-3 with TRBJ1-5; possible D gene TRBD1, 6 bases. The CDR3 sequence is 19 residues long. Germline V gene sequence: CDR1 ENHRY, CDR2 SYGVKD. The ends were cut back, 11 bases at V and 0 bases at J, with 29 bases in the middle. The CDR3 protein is CAELRGFFVSGYSNQPQHF. The DNA of the CDR3 is TGTGCCGAGCTCAGGGGATTTTTCGTTTCGGGATATAGCAATCAGCCCCAGCATTTT.

The chain joins TRBV28 to TRBJ1-2, with unresolved D. In germline, CDR1 is MDHEN, CDR2 SYDVKM. The V and J ends lost 7 bases and 2 bases respectively, with 11 bases between them. The CDR3 has 13 amino acids. DNA of the CDR3: TGTGCCAGCATTAGCGACCCAAACTATGGCTACACCTTC. Translation gives CASISDPNYGYTF.

The V call is TRBV27, the J call TRBJ1-2; 10 nucleotides match TRBD1. The CDR3 loop spans 17 amino acids. The germline CDR1 and CDR2 sequences are MNHEY and SMNVEV (reference sequence). Trimming removed 6 bases from V and 6 bases from J; junction bases left unmatched: 16. CDR3 region: CASSLGQGTAGRHGYTF. The CDR3 nucleotides are TGTGCCAGCAGCCTGGGACAGGGGACCGCGGGGAGGCATGGCTACACCTTC.

This clone came up many times. The chain carries TRBV18 and TRBJ1-5, with D unclear. The ends were cut back, 3 bases at V and 3 bases at J, with 6 bases in the middle. The germline V gene has CDR1 KGHSH and CDR2 LQKENI. The CDR3 extends over 13 amino acids. The CDR3 nucleotides read TGTGCCAGCTCACCGGATCACAATCAGCCCCAGCATTTT. It translates to CASSPDHNQPQHF.

The table lists this clone with a few counts. This chain joins TRBV10-3 and TRBJ1-1, with 8 nucleotides matching TRBD1. The V gene end was trimmed by 4 bases and the J gene end by 3 bases; junction bases not matched to a gene: 7. The germline V gene encodes CDR1 ENHRY and CDR2 SYGVKD. The CDR3 covers 15 residues. The CDR3, as DNA: TGTGCCATCAGTGGGGCAGGGGGCGCGGACACTGAAGCTTTCTTT. It specifies CAISGAGGADTEAFF.

The J gene is TRBJ1-2, the V gene TRBV30; 12 nucleotides agree with TRBD1. The CDR3 length is 15 residues. J gave up 6 bases and V 4 bases, and 9 bases lay outside the gene matches. The V gene's germline CDR1 is GTSNPN and CDR2 SVGIG (reference sequence). DNA of the CDR3: TGTGCCTGGAACTCGCCGGGACAGGGGGCGGATGGCTACACCTTC. Its protein product is CAWNSPGQGADGYTF.

V gene TRBV5-1 combines with J gene TRBJ2-2, with D perhaps TRBD1 (7 bases). Trimming shortened V by 4 bases and J by 4 bases, and 17 bases separated the two germline ends. The CDR3 runs 16 residues. The germline V gene encodes CDR1 SGHRS and CDR2 YFSETQ. The CDR3 loop reads CASSDSPQGGTGELFF. CDR3 sequence (DNA): TGCGCCAGCAGCGACTCCCCCCAGGGGGGCACCGGGGAGCTGTTTTTT.

The chain couples TRBV28 to TRBJ1-5; TRBD1 matches 9 bases. The ends lost 2 bases at V and 5 bases at J; junction bases unmatched: 4. This CDR3 region has 15 residues. Germline V gene lookup returns CDR1 MDHEN and CDR2 SYDVKM. CDR3 sequence: CASSLRDRDYQPQHF. CDR3 bases: TGTGCCAGCAGTTTAAGGGACAGGGACTATCAGCCCCAGCATTTT.

This clone was picked up one time. Written as DNA, the CDR3 is TGTGCCAGCAGCTTTCCGGGACAGGGCGGAGAAAAACTGTTTTTT. Its protein product is CASSFPGQGGEKLFF. The rearrangement joins TRBV7-2 to TRBJ1-4; 9 positions agree with TRBD1. Germline V lookup: CDR1 SGHTA, CDR2 FQGNSA. There are 15 residues in the CDR3. The ends lost 3 bases at V and 8 bases at J; junction bases unmatched: 7.

Written as DNA, the CDR3 is TGTGCCAGCAGCCAAACTTCTACGGGCTCACCCCTCCACTTT. This sequence encodes CASSQTSTGSPLHF. This sequence joins TRBV14 and TRBJ1-6; the D is unclear. Germline lookup yields CDR1 SGHDN and CDR2 FVKESK. The CDR3 runs 14 residues. V was shortened by 2 bases and J by 10 bases, with 12 bases between the two germline ends.

J is TRBJ1-2 and V is TRBV25-1, with D possibly being TRBD1 (5 bases). The CDR3 extends over 12 amino acids. V lost 6 bases to trimming and J lost 8 bases, with 13 bases between them. CDR1 is MGHDK and CDR2 is SYGVNS in the germline V gene. In DNA, the CDR3 is TGTGCCAGCAGGCGAGGGGCGGGGGGCTACACCTTC. This sequence encodes CASRRGAGGYTF.

This rearrangement joins TRBV28 to TRBJ2-7; D is possibly TRBD1 (6 bases). V gave up 2 bases and J gave up 2 bases, with 16 bases separating them. There are 16 residues in the CDR3. CDR1 and CDR2 from the germline V gene are MDHEN and SYDVKM. The CDR3 is CASSLGPRTAPYEQYF. The CDR3 DNA sequence: TGTGCCAGCAGTTTAGGCCCAAGGACAGCGCCCTACGAGCAGTACTTC.

DNA for the CDR3: TGTGCCAGCAGCTCTCGTAACAGGGGGCCAGAAAAAGCTTTCTTT. Its protein is CASSSRNRGPEKAFF. The V gene is TRBV7-9, the J gene TRBJ1-1; 9 positions agree with TRBD1. Trimming took 4 bases from V and 9 from J; bases not matched to a gene: 12. The CDR3 has 15 residues. Looked up from germline, CDR1 is SEHNR and CDR2 is FQNEAQ (reference sequence).

The chain has TRBV27 and TRBJ2-2; 8 positions agree with TRBD2. Germline V lookup: CDR1 MNHEY, CDR2 SMNVEV (reference sequence). The CDR3 length is 13 residues. After removal of 6 bases from V and 7 bases from J, the junction contained 4 bases not matched to a gene. The DNA for the CDR3 is TGTGCCAGCAGCCAGCGGGAGATCGGGGAGCTGTTTTTT. Its translation is CASSQREIGELFF.

The rearrangement links TRBV6-2 or TRBV6-3 to TRBJ2-1; possibly TRBD1 for D (6 bases). The CDR3 runs 15 residues. Deletions cut 5 bases from V and 5 bases from J, with 16 bases between. CDR1 is MNHEY and CDR2 is SVGEGT in the germline V gene. The CDR3 region has the DNA TGTGCCAGCAGTCCAGCCTGGGGGCTCGACAATGAGCAGTTCTTC. Protein product: CASSPAWGLDNEQFF.

The gene calls are TRBV18 and TRBJ1-4; D is ambiguous. Trimming took off 3 bases at V and 0 bases at J, with 8 bases between the two ends. This CDR3 region has 15 residues. Germline CDR1 and CDR2: KGHSH and LQKENI. CDR3 sequence: CASSPELATNEKLFF. In DNA, the CDR3 is TGTGCCAGCTCACCCGAATTGGCAACTAATGAAAAACTGTTTTTT. The whole variable domain, remainder taken from reference TRBV18 and TRBJ1-4, is NAGVMQNPRHLVRRRGQEARLRCSPMKGHSHVYWYRQLPEEGLKFMVYLQKENIIDESGMPKERFSAEFPKEGPSILRIQQVVRGDSAAYFCASSPELATNEKLFFGSGTQLSVL.

The chain recombines TRBV7-2 with TRBJ2-1; TRBD2 matches at 8 bases. The junction had 15 bases not matched to a gene; V was cut back by 5 bases and J by 12 bases. CDR3 size: 15 residues. CDR1 and CDR2 from the germline V gene are SGHTA and FQGNSA. The CDR3 DNA reads TGTGCCAGCAGCACCTGGACTAGCCACGGGATAGGGCAGTTCTTC. As protein: CASSTWTSHGIGQFF.

The rearrangement uses TRBV9 and TRBJ1-2; D uncertain. This CDR3 is built from 18 residues. CDR1 SGDLS and CDR2 YYNGEE come from the germline V gene. V gave up 3 bases and J gave up 4 bases, with 25 bases separating them. Here the CDR3 DNA reads TGTGCCAGCAGCGCGTCCCCGAGGAGACGGTCGTCCTCCTATGGCTACACCTTC. Amino acid sequence: CASSASPRRRSSSYGYTF.

The V and J genes are TRBV23-1 and TRBJ1-2; D not certain. TRBV23-1 is sorted into the ORF group, with uncertain function. The V gene lost 0 bases and the J gene lost 5 bases, with 10 bases spanning the gap. This CDR3 contains 14 residues. The CDR3 nucleotides read TGCGCCAGCAGTCAATCAAGGGCGGATTATGGCTACACCTTC. Its protein is CASSQSRADYGYTF.

V gene TRBV29-1 combines with J gene TRBJ2-3, with 11 bases fitting TRBD2. In germline, CDR1 is SQVTM, CDR2 ANQGSEA. The ends lost 4 bases at V and 0 bases at J; junction bases unmatched: 15. This CDR3 is 19 amino acids long. The CDR3 is CSVANPSGGLKTSTDTQYF. CDR3 nucleotides: TGCAGCGTTGCTAATCCTAGCGGGGGGTTGAAAACTAGCACAGATACGCAGTATTTT.

The J gene is TRBJ2-1, the V gene TRBV28; tentatively, D is TRBD1 (6 bases). V lost 3 bases to trimming and J lost 10 bases, with 19 bases between them. Per the germline V gene, CDR1 is MDHEN and CDR2 is SYDVKM. The CDR3 extends over 15 amino acids. The CDR3 is CASSFGAPGHSEQFF. DNA of the CDR3: TGTGCCAGCAGTTTCGGGGCGCCGGGACATAGCGAGCAGTTCTTC.

The chain joins TRBV28 to TRBJ2-7; TRBD2 matches 13 bases. The CDR3 covers 14 residues. V lost 6 bases and J lost 3; bases outside the gene matches: 2. The germline V gene has CDR1 MDHEN and CDR2 SYDVKM. CDR3 in amino acids: CASSRTSGSYEQYF. CDR3 sequence (DNA): TGTGCCAGCAGCCGGACTAGCGGGAGCTACGAGCAGTACTTC.

J is TRBJ1-2 and V is TRBV4-3; no clear D gene. Trimming removed 0 bases at V and 5 bases at J, with 10 bases between. Germline loops: CDR1 LGHNA, CDR2 YSLEER. There are 14 residues in the CDR3. This CDR3 reads CASSQDRHDYGYTF. The CDR3 nucleotides are TGCGCCAGCAGCCAAGATAGGCATGATTATGGCTACACCTTC.

The chain has TRBV2 and TRBJ2-7, with TRBD2 matching 10 bases. Losses at the gene ends were 6 bases for V and 9 bases for J; bases not matched to a gene: 11. CDR3 length: 14 residues. CDR1 and CDR2 from the germline V gene are SNHLY and FYNNEI. This CDR3 reads CASRAGLATPRQYF. CDR3 coding DNA: TGTGCCAGCAGGGCGGGACTAGCGACCCCTCGGCAGTACTTC.

This clone was detected a few times. This chain connects TRBV24-1 to TRBJ2-2; TRBD2 matches 8 bases. Germline V CDR1 and CDR2: KGHDR, SFDVKD. V was pared by 9 bases and J by 0 bases, with 2 bases of the junction left unmatched. This CDR3 region has 14 residues. DNA for the CDR3: TGTGCCACCTCGGGACTAGCGAACACCGGGGAGCTGTTTTTT. Its translation is CATSGLANTGELFF.